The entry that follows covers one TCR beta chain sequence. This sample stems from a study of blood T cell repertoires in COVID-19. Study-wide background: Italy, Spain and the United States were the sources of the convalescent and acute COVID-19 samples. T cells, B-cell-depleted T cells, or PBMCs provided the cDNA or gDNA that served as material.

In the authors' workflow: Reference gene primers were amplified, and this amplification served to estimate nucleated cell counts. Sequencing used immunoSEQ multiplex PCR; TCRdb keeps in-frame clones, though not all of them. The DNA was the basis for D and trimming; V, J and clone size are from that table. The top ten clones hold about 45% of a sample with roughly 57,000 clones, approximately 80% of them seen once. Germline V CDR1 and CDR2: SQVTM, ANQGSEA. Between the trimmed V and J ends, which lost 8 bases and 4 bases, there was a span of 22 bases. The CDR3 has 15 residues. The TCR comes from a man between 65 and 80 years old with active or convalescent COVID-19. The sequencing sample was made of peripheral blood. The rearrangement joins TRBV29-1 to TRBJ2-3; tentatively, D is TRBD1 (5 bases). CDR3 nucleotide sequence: TGCAGCTCGGACGGCGACGGTGGGGCAGCAGATACGCAGTATTTT. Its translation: CSSDGDGGAADTQYF.